This T cell receptor beta chain was found in a study of monozygotic twins with cystic fibrosis. In the study overall: Approximately 2.8 micrograms of fragmented DNA underwent roughly 16 PCR cycles for library preparation. General observations from the study: The repertoire was suggested to be naive-dominated, clonality median about 0.0095. No link emerged between shared CDR3 counts and age, concordance or severity.

The data were produced by immunoSEQ multiplex PCR, yet TCRdb's version contains in-frame clones alone and is incomplete. The repertoire holds some 33,000 clones, with 75% to 95% as singletons. V shed 6 bases and J shed 0 bases, with 5 bases lying between them. CDR1 SQVTM and CDR2 ANQGSEA come from the germline V gene. There are 11 residues in the CDR3. This clone was observed a handful of times. Antigen: not known. This sequence was found in a boy between 2 and 15 years old with cystic fibrosis. Sample: blood. The J gene is TRBJ1-1, the V gene TRBV29-1; unclear D gene. CDR3 nucleotides: TGCAGCGTCGGTATGAACACTGAAGCTTTCTTT. Translation: CSVGMNTEAFF.